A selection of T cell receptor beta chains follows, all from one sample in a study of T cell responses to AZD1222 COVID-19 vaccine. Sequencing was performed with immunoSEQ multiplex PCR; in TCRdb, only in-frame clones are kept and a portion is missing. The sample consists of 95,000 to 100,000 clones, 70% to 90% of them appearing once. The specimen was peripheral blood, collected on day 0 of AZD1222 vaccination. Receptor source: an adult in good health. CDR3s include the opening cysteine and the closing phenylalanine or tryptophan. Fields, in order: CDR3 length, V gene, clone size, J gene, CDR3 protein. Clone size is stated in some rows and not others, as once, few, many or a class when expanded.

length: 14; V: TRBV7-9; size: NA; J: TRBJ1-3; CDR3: CASSLYSSGNTIYF
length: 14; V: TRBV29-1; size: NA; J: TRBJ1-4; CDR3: CSVEIQGDYEKLFF
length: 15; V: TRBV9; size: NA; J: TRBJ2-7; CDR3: CASSAGLAGDYEQYF
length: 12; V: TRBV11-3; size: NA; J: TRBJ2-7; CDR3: CASSLGQSEQYF
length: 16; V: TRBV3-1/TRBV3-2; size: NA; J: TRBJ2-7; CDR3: CASSSLQGLASDEQYF
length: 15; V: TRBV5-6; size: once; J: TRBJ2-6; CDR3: CASGPGGSGANVLTF
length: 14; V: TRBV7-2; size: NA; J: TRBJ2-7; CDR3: CASSLVVSTYEQYF
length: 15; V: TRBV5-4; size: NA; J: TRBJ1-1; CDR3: CASSLGWGGNTEAFF
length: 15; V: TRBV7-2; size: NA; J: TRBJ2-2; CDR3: CASSPSGSGTGELFF
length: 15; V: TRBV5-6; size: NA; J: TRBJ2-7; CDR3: CASRWGLAGVEEQYF
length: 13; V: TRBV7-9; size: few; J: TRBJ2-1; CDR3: CASSFSSYNEQFF